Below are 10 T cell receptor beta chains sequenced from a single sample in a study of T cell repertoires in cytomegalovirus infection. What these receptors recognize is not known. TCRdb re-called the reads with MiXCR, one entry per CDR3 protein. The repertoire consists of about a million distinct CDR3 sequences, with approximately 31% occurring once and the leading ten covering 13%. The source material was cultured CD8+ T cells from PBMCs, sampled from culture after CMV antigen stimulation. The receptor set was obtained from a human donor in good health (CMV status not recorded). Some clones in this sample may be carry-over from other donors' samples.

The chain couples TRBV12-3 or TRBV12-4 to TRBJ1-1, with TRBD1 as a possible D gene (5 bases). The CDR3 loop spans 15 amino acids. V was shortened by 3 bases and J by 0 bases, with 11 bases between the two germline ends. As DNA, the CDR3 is TGTGCCAGCAGTTTTGGGGGGATGATGAACACTGAAGCTTTCTTT. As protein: CASSFGGMMNTEAFF.

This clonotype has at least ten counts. CDR3 sequence (DNA): TGTGCCAGCAGTTCGCAGGATTCTAACTATGGCTACACCTTC. Translating gives CASSSQDSNYGYTF. The chain carries TRBV27 and TRBJ1-2; D gene ambiguous. The CDR3 spans 14 residues. V lost 4 bases and J 0 bases, leaving 9 bases between the germline ends. CDR1 and CDR2 from the germline V gene are MNHEY and SMNVEV (reference sequence).

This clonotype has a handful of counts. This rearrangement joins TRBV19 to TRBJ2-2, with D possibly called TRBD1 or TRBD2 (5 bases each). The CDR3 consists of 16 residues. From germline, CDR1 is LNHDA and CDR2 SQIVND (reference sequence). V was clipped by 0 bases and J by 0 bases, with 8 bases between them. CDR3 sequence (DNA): TGTGCCAGTAGTATAGATTGGGGGACGAACACCGGGGAGCTGTTTTTT. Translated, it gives CASSIDWGTNTGELFF.

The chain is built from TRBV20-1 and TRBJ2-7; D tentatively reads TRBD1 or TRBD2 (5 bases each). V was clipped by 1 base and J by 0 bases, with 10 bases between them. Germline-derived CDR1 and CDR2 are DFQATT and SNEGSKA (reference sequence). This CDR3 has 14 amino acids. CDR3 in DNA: TGCAGTGCTAGAGCAGCAGGGAGCTCCTACGAGCAGTACTTC. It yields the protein CSARAAGSSYEQYF.

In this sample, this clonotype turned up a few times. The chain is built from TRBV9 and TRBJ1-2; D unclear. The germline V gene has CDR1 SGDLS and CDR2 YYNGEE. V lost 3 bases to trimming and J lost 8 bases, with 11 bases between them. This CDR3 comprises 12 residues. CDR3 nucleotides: TGTGCCAGCAGCGACGCGGTCGACGGCTACACCTTC. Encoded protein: CASSDAVDGYTF. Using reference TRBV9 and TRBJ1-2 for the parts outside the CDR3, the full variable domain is DSGVTQTPKHLITATGQRVTLRCSPRSGDLSVYWYQQSLDQGLQFLIQYYNGEERAKGNILERFSAQQFPDLHSELNLSSLELGDSALYFCASSDAVDGYTFGSGTRLTVV.

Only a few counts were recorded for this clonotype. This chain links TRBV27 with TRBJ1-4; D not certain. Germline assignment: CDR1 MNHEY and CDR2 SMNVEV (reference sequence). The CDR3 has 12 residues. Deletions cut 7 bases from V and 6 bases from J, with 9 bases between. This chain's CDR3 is CASIPTDEKLFF. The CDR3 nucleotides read TGTGCCAGCATACCAACGGATGAAAAACTGTTTTTT.

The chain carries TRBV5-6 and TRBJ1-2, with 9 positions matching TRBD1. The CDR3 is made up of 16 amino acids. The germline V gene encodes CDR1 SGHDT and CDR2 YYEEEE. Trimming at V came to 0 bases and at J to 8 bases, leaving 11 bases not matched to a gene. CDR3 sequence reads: CASSLDVTGGAGGYTF. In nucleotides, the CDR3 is TGTGCCAGCAGCTTGGACGTGACAGGGGGGGCTGGAGGCTACACCTTC.

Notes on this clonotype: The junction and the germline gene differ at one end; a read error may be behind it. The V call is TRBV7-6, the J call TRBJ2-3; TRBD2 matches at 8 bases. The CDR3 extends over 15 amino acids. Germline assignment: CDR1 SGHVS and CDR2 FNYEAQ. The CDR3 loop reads CASNLGAGGPDTQYF. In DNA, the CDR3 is TGTGCCAGCAACTTAGGTGCGGGGGGCCCAGATACGCAGTATTTT.

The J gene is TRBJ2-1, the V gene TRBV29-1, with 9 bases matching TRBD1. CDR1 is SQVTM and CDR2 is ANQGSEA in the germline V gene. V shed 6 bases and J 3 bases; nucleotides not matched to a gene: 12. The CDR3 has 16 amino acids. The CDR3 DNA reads TGCAGCGTACATACCGCGGGACAGGGTCTCTACAATGAGCAGTTCTTC. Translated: CSVHTAGQGLYNEQFF.

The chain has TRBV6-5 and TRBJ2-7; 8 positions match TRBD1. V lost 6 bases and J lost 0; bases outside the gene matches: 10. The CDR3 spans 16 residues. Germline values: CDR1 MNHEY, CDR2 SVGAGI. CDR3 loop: CASSHSRGQASYEQYF. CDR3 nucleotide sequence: TGTGCCAGCAGCCACTCCCGGGGACAGGCCTCCTACGAGCAGTACTTC.